This T cell receptor beta chain was recovered during a study of blood T cell repertoires in COVID-19. Study information: The origin of the acute and convalescent COVID-19 samples was the United States, Italy and Spain. Sample material is recorded as cDNA or gDNA derived from T cells, B-cell-depleted T cells, or PBMCs.

Participant age was roughly 18 to 89 years, and participants resided in about 25 US areas. Some clones are missing from TCRdb's copy, which holds only in-frame ones; the method was immunoSEQ multiplex PCR. The data hold a few hundred thousand clones, with about 91% observed a single time. CDR1 SGHVS and CDR2 FQNEAQ come from the germline V gene. The CDR3 has 14 amino acids. The V and J ends lost 2 bases and 10 bases respectively, with 12 bases between them. This receptor was taken from a woman between 40 and 55 years old with acute COVID-19. Sequenced: PBMCs or T cells enriched from blood (not recorded which). J is TRBJ1-6 and V is TRBV7-8; a weak D match, TRBD1 (5 bases). In DNA form, the CDR3 reads TGTGCCAGCAGCTTACAGGGTTATTTGTCACCCCTCCACTTT. Its translation is CASSLQGYLSPLHF.